This T cell receptor (beta chain) was found in a study of T cells in localized non-small cell lung cancer. Method: immunoSEQ multiplex PCR; TCRdb's copy keeps in-frame clones and lacks some. The table lists about 11,000 clones, 75% to 85% of them singletons. Study-wide points: Heterogeneity remains possible because sequencing was limited to only one tumor region. Increased T cell density in blood showed an association with longer overall survival.

For this clone: The antigen is not known.

Germline V gene lookup returns CDR1 SGDLS and CDR2 YYNGEE. The CDR3 has 15 residues. With 4 bases removed from V and 5 bases from J, the gap between germline ends came to 15 bases. V gene TRBV9 combines with J gene TRBJ2-2; no definite D call. This TCR was sampled from an older female donor with stage II lung adenocarcinoma. The sequencing used peripheral blood mononuclear cells, collected before any cancer treatment. This CDR3 is CASSLGGLRTGELFF. In DNA form, the CDR3 reads TGTGCCAGCAGCCTCGGCGGTCTAAGGACCGGGGAGCTGTTTTTT.